This T cell receptor beta chain is from a study of CD8 T cells in ankylosing spondylitis. On this clonotype itself: Its specificity is unknown.

With V trimmed by 5 bases and J by 3 bases, 6 bases remained unmatched. The CDR3 consists of 15 residues. Germline assignment: CDR1 SGHAT and CDR2 FQNNGV. Libraries for TCR beta were made by quantitative 5'-RACE with molecular barcodes. MiXCR, applied by TCRdb to the 5' RACE reads, yields one record per CDR3 protein. Of 150,000 to 200,000 distinct CDR3 sequences listed, around a third are singletons. Overall study results and limits: According to the report, clones linked to the disease were significantly enriched in matched synovial fluid samples taken from ankylosing spondylitis patients. Earlier studies detected some motif variants in reactive arthritis synovial fluid and blood.

The chain carries TRBV11-2 and TRBJ2-5; 10 bases match TRBD2. The source material was synovial fluid, either unsorted or a sorted T cell fraction (not recorded which). This clonotype was obtained from a male donor with ankylosing spondylitis. The CDR3 region has the DNA TGTGCCAGCAGCGCGCGACTAGCGGGTAAAGAGACCCAGTACTTC. Translating it yields CASSARLAGKETQYF.